The 17 T cell receptor beta chains below were found in one sample sequenced in a study of T cell responses to AZD1222 COVID-19 vaccine. Clones were sequenced by immunoSEQ multiplex PCR, and TCRdb holds only the in-frame ones, with some missing. The sample includes roughly 99,000 clones, roughly 90% of them seen just once. Material: peripheral blood, obtained 28 days after the second AZD1222 dose. The receptor source for this set is an adult who received the AZD1222 COVID-19 vaccine.

The chain recombines TRBV5-1 with TRBJ1-1; D gene unclear. Between the trimmed V and J ends, which lost 0 bases and 7 bases, there was a span of 7 bases. The CDR3 runs 12 residues. Germline CDR1 reads SGHRS; CDR2 reads YFSETQ. CDR3 nucleotides: TGCGCCAGCAGCTTGGGGACTAATGAAGCTTTCTTT. As protein: CASSLGTNEAFF. Variable domain in full (rest from reference TRBV5-1 and TRBJ1-1): KAGVTQTPRYLIKTRGQQVTLSCSPISGHRSVSWYQQTPGQGLQFLFEYFSETQRNKGNFPGRFSGRQFSNSRSEMNVSTLELGDSALYLCASSLGTNEAFFGQGTRLTVV.

This chain links TRBV7-9 with TRBJ2-7; 9 bases agree with TRBD1. There are 14 residues in the CDR3. Germline values: CDR1 SEHNR, CDR2 FQNEAQ (reference sequence). The V and J ends lost 0 bases and 6 bases, in that order; junction bases with no gene match: 3. Here the CDR3 DNA reads TGTGCCAGCAGCTTAGCGGGACAGGGAACCGAGCAGTACTTC. Translating gives CASSLAGQGTEQYF.

The rearrangement joins TRBV7-2 to TRBJ1-2, with D uncertain. V dropped 1 base and J dropped 3 bases, with 12 bases sitting between them. In germline, CDR1 is SGHTA, CDR2 FQGNSA. CDR3 length: 15 amino acids. The DNA of the CDR3 is TGTGCCAGCAGCTTAGACGGGCAGAACTACTATGGCTACACCTTC. As protein: CASSLDGQNYYGYTF.

J is TRBJ2-5 and V is TRBV7-6, with 7 bases that match TRBD2. CDR3 length: 15 residues. V was pared by 8 bases and J by 7 bases, with 16 bases of the junction left unmatched. CDR1 and CDR2 from the germline V gene are SGHVS and FNYEAQ. In DNA form, the CDR3 reads TGTGCCAGCGCCCCCCACGGGGGGACCACCGGGACCCAGTACTTC. Translating it yields CASAPHGGTTGTQYF.

V and J are TRBV23-1 and TRBJ1-2; maybe TRBD1 (5 bases). TRBV23-1 is designated an ORF whose function remains uncertain. V was cut by 3 bases and J by 2 bases, with 16 bases left in between. The CDR3 consists of 16 residues. CDR3 DNA: TGCGCCAGCAGTCAGCTCGGGGCCAGACTAAACTATGGCTACACCTTC. This gives the protein CASSQLGARLNYGYTF.

In this sample, this clone turned up once. The V call is TRBV11-1, the J call TRBJ2-2, with TRBD1 matching over 10 bases. This CDR3 comprises 15 residues. The V segment lost 5 bases and the J segment 5 bases; nucleotides outside the gene matches: 5. CDR1 is SGHAT, CDR2 FQDESV, per germline (reference sequence). CDR3 loop: CASSKGQGWTGELFF. The CDR3 region has the DNA TGTGCCAGCAGCAAGGGACAGGGGTGGACCGGGGAGCTGTTTTTT.

This chain joins TRBV28 and TRBJ1-4; TRBD1 matches 9 bases. The CDR3 spans 16 residues. Germline CDR1 MDHEN, CDR2 SYDVKM. V shed 4 bases, J shed 4 bases, and the junction held 7 bases outside the gene matches. The CDR3 here is CASSSTGGAYNEKLFF. Written as DNA, the CDR3 is TGTGCCAGCAGTTCTACAGGGGGCGCTTATAATGAAAAACTGTTTTTT. Drawing the rest from reference TRBV28 and TRBJ1-4, the complete variable domain is DVKVTQSSRYLVKRTGEKVFLECVQDMDHENMFWYRQDPGLGLRLIYFSYDVKMKEKGDIPEGYSVSREKKERFSLILESASTNQTSMYLCASSSTGGAYNEKLFFGSGTQLSVL.

The chain links TRBV4-3 to TRBJ1-6, with unresolved D. Germline V CDR1 and CDR2: LGHNA, YSLEER. V lost 0 bases and J 13 bases, leaving 16 bases between the germline ends. There are 15 residues in the CDR3. Here the CDR3 DNA reads TGCGCCAGCAGCCAAGAACCCCGCCTGGTAAGTCCCCTCCACTTT. It encodes CASSQEPRLVSPLHF.

The gene calls are TRBV3-1 (or the pseudogene TRBV3-2) and TRBJ2-2, with 10 bases fitting TRBD2. Germline CDR1 and CDR2: LGHDT and YNNKEL (reference sequence). With 4 bases clipped from V and 5 bases from J, the junction kept 10 bases outside the gene matches. The CDR3 is 17 residues long. The CDR3 reads CASSLGLAGAGTGELFF. In DNA form, the CDR3 reads TGTGCCAGCAGCCTCGGGCTAGCGGGGGCGGGGACCGGGGAGCTGTTTTTT.

The sample holds a few counts of this clone. The chain joins TRBV23-1 to TRBJ2-7; maybe TRBD1 (6 bases). Being an ORF, TRBV23-1 has a function that is uncertain. The CDR3 is made up of 13 amino acids. V lost 4 bases, J lost 0 bases, and 7 bases lay in between. The CDR3, as DNA: TGCGCCAGCAGTCGGGACAACTCCTACGAGCAGTACTTC. This codes for CASSRDNSYEQYF.

This chain joins TRBV27 and TRBJ1-1; 9 bases fit TRBD1. The J segment lost 0 bases and the V segment lost 5 bases, leaving 4 bases of the junction unmatched. The CDR3 contains 15 residues. The germline CDR1 and CDR2 sequences are MNHEY and SMNVEV (reference sequence). As DNA, the CDR3 is TGTGCCAGCAGTCTAACAGGGGGCCTGAACACTGAAGCTTTCTTT. It is translated as CASSLTGGLNTEAFF.

The V call is TRBV2, the J call TRBJ1-4; D is undetermined. Trimming took off 3 bases at V and 7 bases at J, with 12 bases between the two ends. CDR3 length: 14 amino acids. CDR1 SNHLY and CDR2 FYNNEI come from the germline V gene. For the CDR3, the DNA is TGTGCCAGCAGTGATAGAAGGGCGGGTGAAAAACTGTTTTTT. Residues: CASSDRRAGEKLFF.

The chain is built from TRBV19 and TRBJ2-1, with D tentatively TRBD2 (6 bases). Looked up from germline, CDR1 is LNHDA and CDR2 is SQIVND (reference sequence). This CDR3 comprises 16 residues. Trimming left V 3 bases short and J 8 bases short, with 20 bases between. The CDR3 reads CASSIFGVGGSDEQFF. The CDR3 bases are TGTGCCAGTAGTATCTTCGGGGTCGGAGGGTCCGATGAGCAGTTCTTC.

This clone was observed at least ten times. This chain connects TRBV2 to TRBJ1-3, with D unclear. This CDR3 region has 13 residues. Trimming pared 5 bases from V and 3 bases from J, leaving 8 bases between. CDR1 and CDR2 from the germline V gene are SNHLY and FYNNEI. This CDR3 is CASSPPGGNTIYF. Here the CDR3 DNA reads TGTGCCAGCAGTCCCCCGGGTGGAAACACCATATATTTT.

The chain carries TRBV11-2 and TRBJ2-3, with 12 bases fitting TRBD1. The CDR3 spans 16 residues. With 4 bases clipped from V and 5 bases from J, the junction kept 7 bases outside the gene matches. Germline CDR1 SGHAT, CDR2 FQNNGV. CDR3 residues: CASSSPGQGAVDTQYF. The CDR3 region has the DNA TGTGCCAGCAGCTCCCCGGGACAGGGGGCCGTAGATACGCAGTATTTT.

J is TRBJ2-1 and V is TRBV29-1, with 8 bases matching TRBD1. Per the germline V gene, CDR1 is SQVTM and CDR2 is ANQGSEA. The V gene end was trimmed by 3 bases and the J gene end by 8 bases; junction bases not matched to a gene: 9. The CDR3 is made up of 14 amino acids. CDR3 sequence reads: CSVDKDRVTDEQFF. The CDR3 DNA is TGCAGCGTTGATAAGGACAGGGTAACAGATGAGCAGTTCTTC.

This clone was counted once. The V and J genes are TRBV30 and TRBJ2-7; TRBD1 aligns across 10 bases. Germline V gene sequence: CDR1 GTSNPN, CDR2 SVGIG (reference sequence). The trim removed 2 bases at V and 6 bases at J, leaving 10 bases unmatched. The length of the CDR3 is 15 residues. CDR3 nucleotides: TGTGCCTGGAGTTCTCCTCTCCGGGACAGGGGCGAGCAGTACTTC. This translates into CAWSSPLRDRGEQYF.